The sample holds one count of the clone carrying this TCR beta chain. Its cognate antigen is unknown. At one end, the junction sequence differs from germline, possibly due to a read error. This entry is derived from a study of tumor and adjacent non-tumor tissue in lung cancer. No cell sorting was done before RNA was extracted from the tissue. General observations from the study: Top 100 clones took a larger repertoire share in normal lung.

CDR1 LGHNA and CDR2 YNFKEQ come from the germline V gene. The CDR3 spans 17 residues. TCRbeta libraries were built with three rounds of nested PCR, modified from ARM-PCR. TCRdb processed the multiplex PCR reads anew with MiXCR; each CDR3 protein has one entry. The data hold over 100,000 distinct CDR3 sequences, with around 80% observed a single time. The chain combines TRBV4-2 with TRBJ2-5; TRBD2 matches 12 bases. This clonotype originated in a woman aged 55-70 years with non-small cell lung cancer. The sequencing input was lung tumor tissue. The CDR3 sequence: CVSSLTPLAGGKETQYF. CDR3 nucleotide sequence: TGTGTCAGCAGCCTAACCCCACTAGCGGGGGGAAAAGAGACCCAGTACTTC.